These 26 T cell receptor beta chains originate from one sample sequenced in a study of T-cell reconstitution after alpha-beta-depleted transplantation in children. The authors prepared the TCRbeta library with unique molecular identifiers. From the PCR reads, TCRdb called clonotypes with MiXCR, one entry per CDR3 protein. The repertoire has approximately 230,000 distinct CDR3 sequences, 20% to 30% of them found once; the top ten carry 2.6%. The sample in question was PBMCs, obtained before TCRalphabeta/CD19-depleted stem cell transplant. All receptors come from a girl aged 2-10 years with Fanconi anemia, due to receive a stem cell transplant.

This clonotype occurred many times. V usage is TRBV12-3 or TRBV12-4 and J usage is TRBJ2-1; 9 bases are shared with TRBD1. This CDR3 is 14 amino acids long. The J segment lost 4 bases and the V segment lost 10 bases, leaving 8 bases of the junction unmatched. CDR3 sequence: CATRATGGYNEQFF. For the CDR3, the DNA is TGTGCCACCCGCGCGACAGGGGGATACAATGAGCAGTTCTTC.

This clonotype has at least ten counts. V usage is TRBV5-1 and J usage is TRBJ1-1, with 9 bases fitting TRBD1. Per the germline V gene, CDR1 is SGHRS and CDR2 is YFSETQ. This CDR3 region has 14 residues. Trimming cost V 4 bases and J 6 bases; bases outside gene matches: 7. The CDR3 bases are TGCGCCAGCAGCCGCGGACAGGGGATGGCTGAAGCTTTCTTT. It encodes CASSRGQGMAEAFF.

This clonotype was recorded a few times. V usage is TRBV20-1 and J usage is TRBJ2-1; D not resolved. CDR3 length: 16 residues. V lost 0 bases, J lost 2 bases, and 14 bases lay in between. Germline V lookup: CDR1 DFQATT, CDR2 SNEGSKA (reference sequence). The CDR3 DNA follows: TGCAGTGCTAGAGAAATCAAGCAGAGCGCCTACAATGAGCAGTTCTTC. Residues: CSAREIKQSAYNEQFF.

The CDR3 here is CASTLVDSYGYTF. In DNA, the CDR3 is TGTGCCAGCACCCTAGTAGACAGCTATGGCTACACCTTC. The chain employs TRBV7-9 and TRBJ1-2; possibly TRBD1 for D (5 bases). Per the germline V gene, CDR1 is SEHNR and CDR2 is FQNEAQ (reference sequence). Trimming left V 7 bases short and J 4 bases short, with 13 bases between. The length of the CDR3 is 13 residues.

The chain carries TRBV5-1 and TRBJ2-3, with TRBD2 identical over 15 bases. V lost 4 bases and J lost 9; bases outside the gene matches: 6. Germline V CDR1 and CDR2: SGHRS, YFSETQ. This CDR3 has 15 residues. The CDR3 region has the DNA TGCGCCAGCAGCCCGCTAGGACTAGCGGGGGGGACGCAGTATTTT. This translates into CASSPLGLAGGTQYF.

This clonotype showed up many times. Compared with germline, one end of the junction differs, possibly owing to a read error. This rearrangement joins TRBV12-3 or TRBV12-4 to TRBJ2-3; 7 bases are shared with TRBD2. The CDR3 has 11 amino acids. In DNA, the CDR3 is TGTGCCAGCAGTAGCGGGATAAATTGGTTATTT. Protein product: CASSSGINWLF.

This clonotype was seen only a few times. Given a much more abundant clone one base away, this may be a read error. The chain is built from TRBV6-6 and TRBJ1-2, with 9 nucleotides matching TRBD1. The CDR3 contains 12 residues. V was clipped by 4 bases and J by 8 bases; unmatched bases: 2. Germline CDR1 is MNHNY and CDR2 is SVGAGI (reference sequence). CDR3 nucleotide sequence: TGTGCCAGCAGTTGGGACAGGGACGGCTACACCTTC. Its protein is CASSWDRDGYTF.

The chain carries TRBV20-1 and TRBJ2-7; D may be TRBD2 (5 bases). V shed 3 bases and J shed 7 bases, with 10 bases lying between them. Germline loops: CDR1 DFQATT, CDR2 SNEGSKA (reference sequence). This CDR3 comprises 11 residues. The CDR3 DNA reads TGCAGTGCTAGTCGCGGGTGGGAGCAGTACTTC. Protein: CSASRGWEQYF.

This clonotype was counted between two and nine times. The chain has TRBV7-3 and TRBJ2-7, with D unclear. The CDR3 runs 13 residues. CDR1 SGHTA and CDR2 FQGTGA come from the germline V gene. V lost 2 bases and J 7 bases, leaving 12 bases between the germline ends. The CDR3 bases are TGTGCCAGCAGCTTATGGGAAGCGTATGAGCAGTACTTC. Translation gives CASSLWEAYEQYF.

This clonotype was picked up a small number of times. V gene TRBV20-1 combines with J gene TRBJ2-2; D may be TRBD1 (5 bases). CDR3 length: 15 amino acids. The germline V and J ends were trimmed by 2 bases and 1 base, with 11 bases remaining between them. Looked up from germline, CDR1 is DFQATT and CDR2 is SNEGSKA (reference sequence). CDR3 loop: CSARPYTGNTGELFF. In DNA, the CDR3 is TGCAGTGCTAGACCCTATACAGGGAACACCGGGGAGCTGTTTTTT.

In this sample, this clonotype turned up many times. The chain is built from TRBV20-1 and TRBJ2-5, with no clear D. The germline V gene has CDR1 DFQATT and CDR2 SNEGSKA (reference sequence). The CDR3 consists of 12 residues. Trimming took 2 bases from V and 5 from J, leaving 9 bases between them. This chain's CDR3 is CSARLVGETQYF. CDR3 sequence (DNA): TGCAGTGCTAGATTGGTAGGCGAGACCCAGTACTTC.

At least ten counts were recorded for this clonotype. This sequence joins TRBV28 and TRBJ1-5; D remains unclear. The V end was cut by 1 base, the J end by 0 bases, with 10 bases between. The CDR3 covers 16 residues. Germline assignment: CDR1 MDHEN and CDR2 SYDVKM. CDR3 amino acids: CASSLSGRHSNQPQHF. The CDR3 DNA sequence: TGTGCCAGCAGTTTATCCGGACGGCATAGCAATCAGCCCCAGCATTTT.

This chain uses TRBV7-7 with TRBJ2-5, with unresolved D. Germline V gene data show CDR1 as SSHAT and CDR2 as FNYEAQ (reference sequence). The CDR3 loop spans 15 amino acids. V lost 6 bases and J 2 bases, leaving 16 bases between the germline ends. The CDR3 region has the DNA TGTGCCAGCAGTAGGTTGGGCGCCCAACAAGAGACCCAGTACTTC. Translating gives CASSRLGAQQETQYF.

There are many counts of this clonotype. The chain is built from TRBV5-1 and TRBJ2-1; the D call may be TRBD1 or TRBD2 (5 bases each). Trimming cost V 3 bases and J 8 bases, with 12 bases left between them. This CDR3 comprises 13 residues. CDR1 SGHRS and CDR2 YFSETQ come from the germline V gene. This chain's CDR3 is CASSWGPSDEQFF. The CDR3, as DNA: TGCGCCAGCAGCTGGGGACCGAGCGATGAGCAGTTCTTC.

The chain combines TRBV6-5 with TRBJ2-1; 8 nucleotides match TRBD2. J gave up 3 bases and V 2 bases, and 12 bases lay outside the gene matches. The CDR3 length is 18 residues. Germline CDR1 reads MNHEY; CDR2 reads SVGAGI. In DNA form, the CDR3 reads TGTGCCAGCAGTTACGATGGGTTTACTAGCGGAGTCTACAATGAGCAGTTCTTC. It translates to CASSYDGFTSGVYNEQFF.

The rearrangement joins TRBV15 to TRBJ2-3; possible D gene TRBD2, 6 bases. The length of the CDR3 is 18 residues. Looked up from germline, CDR1 is LNHNV and CDR2 is YYDKDF (reference sequence). V lost 1 base, J lost 2 bases, and 19 bases lay in between. This chain's CDR3 is CATSRVGRGRDDTDTQYF. Here the CDR3 DNA reads TGTGCCACCAGCAGAGTGGGGAGAGGGCGGGACGACACAGATACGCAGTATTTT.

The gene calls are TRBV15 and TRBJ2-2; D ambiguous. CDR3 length: 13 residues. Germline V gene data show CDR1 as LNHNV and CDR2 as YYDKDF (reference sequence). Trimming left V 5 bases short and J 8 bases short, with 12 bases between. The CDR3 reads CATSSDFAGELFF. The CDR3 nucleotides read TGTGCCACCAGCTCGGATTTCGCTGGGGAGCTGTTTTTT.

This clonotype came up many times. The rearrangement links TRBV29-1 to TRBJ2-7; perhaps TRBD2 as D (6 bases). The CDR3 is made up of 14 amino acids. V lost 4 bases, J lost 6 bases, and 19 bases lay in between. CDR1 and CDR2 from the germline V gene are SQVTM and ANQGSEA. The CDR3 spells CSVVMRDDPVEQYF. The DNA of the CDR3 is TGCAGCGTTGTTATGCGGGATGATCCCGTCGAGCAGTACTTC.

This clonotype was seen more than once but under ten times. V is TRBV20-1 and J is TRBJ2-5; tentative D call: TRBD2 (5 bases). Trimming removed 6 bases at V and 2 bases at J, with 13 bases between. CDR1 is DFQATT, CDR2 SNEGSKA, per germline (reference sequence). CDR3 size: 13 residues. CDR3: CSALLTGQETQYF. The CDR3 DNA follows: TGCAGTGCCCTCTTGACGGGGCAAGAGACCCAGTACTTC.

This clonotype was counted ten times or more. This sequence joins TRBV29-1 and TRBJ2-7; no reliable D call. With 4 bases removed from V and 2 bases from J, the gap between germline ends came to 12 bases. Germline V gene lookup returns CDR1 SQVTM and CDR2 ANQGSEA. This CDR3 is built from 13 residues. The CDR3 loop reads CSVGQAPPYEQYF. The CDR3 DNA is TGCAGCGTTGGGCAGGCGCCCCCCTACGAGCAGTACTTC.

The rearrangement joins TRBV20-1 to TRBJ2-1, with 10 bases matching TRBD2. Losses at the gene ends were 0 bases for V and 1 base for J; bases not matched to a gene: 12. This CDR3 contains 19 residues. Germline CDR1 reads DFQATT; CDR2 reads SNEGSKA (reference sequence). The CDR3 DNA sequence: TGCAGTGCTAGAGATTACGAAGCGGGAGGGCCGAGGTCCTACAATGAGCAGTTCTTC. As protein: CSARDYEAGGPRSYNEQFF.

This clonotype appeared a few times. The rearrangement links TRBV20-1 to TRBJ1-2; 9 bases are shared with TRBD1. CDR3 length equals 14 residues. After removal of 7 bases from V and 2 bases from J, the junction contained 8 bases not matched to a gene. Per germline, CDR1 DFQATT and CDR2 SNEGSKA (reference sequence). The CDR3 DNA reads as TGCAGTGTTATAGGGACAGGGCCCAACTATGGCTACACCTTC. Protein: CSVIGTGPNYGYTF.

A few counts support this clonotype. The J gene is TRBJ2-1, the V gene TRBV5-1, with D possibly TRBD2 on 5 matching bases. The V end was cut by 4 bases, the J end by 4 bases, with 12 bases between. The CDR3 totals 14 residues. Germline CDR1 SGHRS, CDR2 YFSETQ. CDR3 residues: CASSKKDYYNEQFF. CDR3 DNA: TGCGCCAGCAGCAAGAAAGACTATTACAATGAGCAGTTCTTC.

In regard to this clonotype: A much larger clone lies one base from this, so it may be a read error. The conserved phenylalanine or tryptophan normally closing the CDR3 is absent here, so this likely arose from a read error. CDR3 in amino acids: CSVTDGTNYGYTS. CDR3 DNA: TGCAGCGTTACGGACGGCACTAACTATGGCTACACCTCC. The chain links TRBV29-1 to TRBJ1-2; D gene unclear. The CDR3 consists of 13 residues. The germline V gene has CDR1 SQVTM and CDR2 ANQGSEA. Trimming left V 5 bases short and J 0 bases short, with 10 bases between.

The V and J genes are TRBV10-3 and TRBJ1-2; 9 bases are a match to TRBD1. The CDR3 has 14 residues. Germline values: CDR1 ENHRY, CDR2 SYGVKD. V lost 6 bases and J lost 5; bases outside the gene matches: 7. The CDR3 region is CAIRGQGLSYGYTF. CDR3 nucleotide sequence: TGTGCCATCAGAGGACAGGGGCTTAGTTATGGCTACACCTTC.

In this sample, this clonotype turned up many times. The V call is TRBV20-1, the J call TRBJ2-5; 9 bases align to TRBD2. J lost 0 bases, V lost 0 bases, and 8 bases had no gene match. Germline V gene sequence: CDR1 DFQATT, CDR2 SNEGSKA (reference sequence). CDR3 size: 17 residues. The DNA of the CDR3 is TGCAGTGCTAGAGATGTACCTCAGCGGGGGGACCAAGAGACCCAGTACTTC. Translation gives CSARDVPQRGDQETQYF.